The present TCR beta chain was sequenced within a study of human T cells and chemical hapten exposure. Overall study context: Across its roughly 22 weeks, the study gave patients weekly diphenylcyclopropenone doses to the scalp.

Germline assignment: CDR1 LGHDT and CDR2 YNNKEL (reference sequence). Trimming removed 4 bases from V and 5 bases from J; junction bases left unmatched: 4. The CDR3 loop spans 14 amino acids. In the original processing: With a range of about 20,000 to 700,000, the median per sample was roughly 95,000 TCRs. TCRdb re-called the RACE reads through MiXCR, storing one row per CDR3 protein. The V and J calls here are based on TCRdb, not the publication. This table has approximately 100,000 distinct CDR3 sequences, approximately 11% appearing once. As to time point: patch test 1, 2 weeks after DPC sensitization. Treatment: therapeutic diphenylcyclopropenone sensitization with weekly scalp DPC. This clonotype showed up just a few times.

V usage is TRBV3-1 and J usage is TRBJ1-2, with 10 bases aligning to TRBD1. Source: whole blood, taken in connection with sensitization to the hapten diphenylcyclopropenone (DPC). The clonotype comes from a woman in her thirties or forties with alopecia areata. Some clones in this sample may be carry-over from other donors' samples. The CDR3 region is CASSRDRGLYGYTF. CDR3 nucleotide sequence: TGTGCCAGCAGCCGGGACAGGGGCTTGTATGGCTACACCTTC.